A selection of T cell receptor beta chains follows, all from one sample in a study of PD-L1 blockade in urothelial cancer. Generated by immunoSEQ multiplex PCR, the TCRdb table keeps only in-frame clones and is missing some. The table includes roughly 120,000 clones, around 93% detected once. Sequencing used PBMCs, obtained around atezolizumab (anti-PD-L1) treatment. The receptors here all came from a man aged 55-75 years with urothelial cancer. The CDR3 runs from the conserved cysteine through the conserved F or W. Each record gives: V gene, D gene, J gene, clone size, CDR3 DNA, CDR3 protein. A D gene is named only where the DNA matches it firmly. Only some rows state a clone size, as once, few, many or a class for expanded clones.

v_call: TRBV6-1; d_call: TRBD1; j_call: TRBJ2-2; clone_size: -; cdr3_nt: TGTGCCAGCAGCCTAGGACAGGGGGGGACCGGGGAGCTGTTTTTT; cdr3_aa: CASSLGQGGTGELFF
v_call: TRBV28; d_call: -; j_call: TRBJ2-7; clone_size: -; cdr3_nt: TGTGCCAGCAGTTTACAGGGTTACGAGCAGTACTTC; cdr3_aa: CASSLQGYEQYF
v_call: TRBV9; d_call: -; j_call: TRBJ2-3; clone_size: -; cdr3_nt: TGTGCCAGCAGCGTAGACGGGAAAAGCACAGATACGCAGTATTTT; cdr3_aa: CASSVDGKSTDTQYF
v_call: TRBV7-9; d_call: -; j_call: TRBJ2-6; clone_size: -; cdr3_nt: TGTGCCAGCAGCTTAGCGTACCGACAGCCTGGGGCCAACGTCCTGACTTTC; cdr3_aa: CASSLAYRQPGANVLTF
v_call: TRBV7-8; d_call: TRBD1; j_call: TRBJ1-4; clone_size: once; cdr3_nt: TGTGCCAGCAGGGGACAGGGGGCGCTTCCGGATGAAAAACTGTTTTTT; cdr3_aa: CASRGQGALPDEKLFF
v_call: TRBV7-2; d_call: TRBD1; j_call: TRBJ2-7; clone_size: -; cdr3_nt: TGTGCCAGCAGCTTAAGGGGACAGAAGAGCTACGAGCAGTACTTC; cdr3_aa: CASSLRGQKSYEQYF
v_call: TRBV6-1; d_call: -; j_call: TRBJ2-5; clone_size: -; cdr3_nt: TGTGCCGGAGAGACTAGGGGGAGGGAAGAGACCCAGTACTTC; cdr3_aa: CAGETRGREETQYF
v_call: TRBV9; d_call: TRBD1; j_call: TRBJ2-3; clone_size: -; cdr3_nt: TGTGCCAGCAGCATAACCGGGACAGGGACTTTAGATACGCAGTATTTT; cdr3_aa: CASSITGTGTLDTQYF
v_call: TRBV5-4; d_call: TRBD2; j_call: TRBJ2-3; clone_size: -; cdr3_nt: TGTGCCAGCAGCTTGACCGGGACTAGCGGGAGGAAGTATTTT; cdr3_aa: CASSLTGTSGRKYF
v_call: TRBV2; d_call: -; j_call: TRBJ1-5; clone_size: -; cdr3_nt: TGTGCCAGCAAAGGGACACCCAATCAGCCCCAGCATTTT; cdr3_aa: CASKGTPNQPQHF
v_call: TRBV19; d_call: -; j_call: TRBJ2-1; clone_size: -; cdr3_nt: TGTGCCAGTAGCCCCCCGAGCTCCTACAATGAGCAGTTCTTC; cdr3_aa: CASSPPSSYNEQFF
v_call: TRBV9; d_call: -; j_call: TRBJ2-7; clone_size: -; cdr3_nt: TGTGCCAGCAGCGTAGGTTTGACTAGCGAGCAGTACTTC; cdr3_aa: CASSVGLTSEQYF
v_call: TRBV6-1; d_call: -; j_call: TRBJ2-3; clone_size: -; cdr3_nt: TGTGCCAGCGGGCTAAGCGCCCGAGGGGATACGCAGTATTTT; cdr3_aa: CASGLSARGDTQYF
v_call: TRBV7-8; d_call: -; j_call: TRBJ2-7; clone_size: few; cdr3_nt: TGTGCCAGCAGCTCTCGACGGGACTCTCCTCTACGTGCGCAGTACTTC; cdr3_aa: CASSSRRDSPLRAQYF
v_call: TRBV20-1; d_call: -; j_call: TRBJ2-5; clone_size: -; cdr3_nt: TGCAGTGCTTCCTCGCAGGCCCAGTACTTC; cdr3_aa: CSASSQAQYF
v_call: TRBV5-4; d_call: -; j_call: TRBJ2-3; clone_size: -; cdr3_nt: TGTGCCAGCAGCTTGGTTGGGAGTACAGATACGCAGTATTTT; cdr3_aa: CASSLVGSTDTQYF
v_call: TRBV5-1; d_call: TRBD1; j_call: TRBJ2-3; clone_size: -; cdr3_nt: TGCGCCAGCAGCCTTCGACAGGGTACGACAGATACGCAGTATTTT; cdr3_aa: CASSLRQGTTDTQYF
v_call: TRBV5-5; d_call: -; j_call: TRBJ2-4; clone_size: -; cdr3_nt: TGTGCCAGCAGCTTGGAGCCGGTAAACATTCAGTACTTC; cdr3_aa: CASSLEPVNIQYF
v_call: TRBV4-3; d_call: TRBD2; j_call: TRBJ2-3; clone_size: -; cdr3_nt: TGCGCCAGCAGCCAAGTCCCGACTAGCGGGGGGGGTACAGATACGCAGTATTTT; cdr3_aa: CASSQVPTSGGGTDTQYF
v_call: TRBV20-1; d_call: -; j_call: TRBJ1-1; clone_size: -; cdr3_nt: TGCAGTGCTAGTCGAGGCGAGGAAGCTTTCTTT; cdr3_aa: CSASRGEEAFF
v_call: TRBV10-3; d_call: TRBD2; j_call: TRBJ2-1; clone_size: -; cdr3_nt: TGTGCCATCAGCGGGACTAGCGGCCCCTACAATGAGCAGTTCTTC; cdr3_aa: CAISGTSGPYNEQFF
v_call: TRBV5-5; d_call: -; j_call: TRBJ2-2; clone_size: -; cdr3_nt: TGTGCCAGCAGGCCCTTGTCAGGGGTAGGCACCGGGGAGCTGTTTTTT; cdr3_aa: CASRPLSGVGTGELFF